A selection of T cell receptor beta chains follows, all from one sample in a study of T cell repertoires in cytomegalovirus infection. TCRdb used MiXCR to reprocess the reads, holding one entry per CDR3 protein. The sample consists of 150,000 to 160,000 distinct CDR3 sequences, 20% to 25% of them appearing once. The sequenced sample consisted of PBMCs. Receptors originate from a human donor in good health (CMV status not recorded). Some clones in this sample may be carry-over from other donors' samples. Each CDR3 is given with its conserved first and last residue. The order of the fields is V gene, CDR3 length, J gene, D gene, CDR3 protein. The D gene is left open where the match is weak.

TRBV5-1	15	TRBJ1-4	NA	CASSLETESDEKLFF
TRBV7-2	15	TRBJ1-1	NA	CASSSRQVRNTEAFF
TRBV28	15	TRBJ2-7	NA	CASSAYLGLAYEQYF
TRBV7-2	13	TRBJ1-1	NA	CASSWGGPAEAFF
TRBV7-8	16	TRBJ1-4	NA	CASSRSRAAGNEKLFF
TRBV5-4	14	TRBJ1-1	NA	CASSFLHEGTEAFF
TRBV12-3/TRBV12-4	16	TRBJ1-3	NA	CASSPGLVFSGNTIYF
TRBV7-2	15	TRBJ2-1	NA	CASSHSGPSASEQFF
TRBV7-2	14	TRBJ2-5	NA	CASSLTGLKETQYF
TRBV4-2	14	TRBJ2-7	NA	CASSQDYRGYEQYF
TRBV6-2/TRBV6-3	12	TRBJ2-1	TRBD1	CASSYPGQEQFF
TRBV5-1	21	TRBJ2-1	NA	CASRGGTRRGWDLSSYNEQFF
TRBV7-3	14	TRBJ2-7	NA	CASSSPDRTYEQYF
TRBV7-2	17	TRBJ2-3	TRBD2	CASSLGRAGGATDTQYF
TRBV25-1	13	TRBJ2-7	TRBD1	CASTGQAPYEQYF
TRBV20-1	16	TRBJ2-1	NA	CSASTSRNGNYNEQFF
TRBV27	12	TRBJ2-3	NA	CASRGETTTQYF
TRBV6-2/TRBV6-3	16	TRBJ2-7	NA	CASSYSISAASYEQYF
TRBV5-1	14	TRBJ1-2	NA	CASSLLRGMDGYTF
TRBV7-8	14	TRBJ2-7	NA	CASSLEAGVYEQYF
TRBV5-1	15	TRBJ1-1	TRBD1	CASSLQTGTNTEAFF
TRBV18	15	TRBJ1-2	NA	CASSQQDGDNYGYTF
TRBV9	16	TRBJ2-5	TRBD2	CASSVGFGRAGETQYF
TRBV2	15	TRBJ2-5	TRBD2	CARGLAGGNQETQYF
TRBV7-2	13	TRBJ2-7	NA	CASSPNLHLGQYF
TRBV7-9	13	TRBJ1-5	NA	CASSWAVNQPQHF
TRBV20-1	13	TRBJ2-7	NA	CSAPSAASYEQYF